The next 12 T cell receptor beta chains were all read from a single sample in a study of T cell repertoires in aging, cancer and after chemotherapy. The template was genomic DNA from peripheral blood, not RNA. Rearranged V-D-J TRB sequences were amplified with a mixed TRB-A/B primer pool. In TCRdb, the multiplex PCR reads were re-called with MiXCR into one record per CDR3 protein. The repertoire has some 1,900 distinct CDR3 sequences, about 20% of them found once; the top ten carry 50% to 70%. The sequenced material came from blood. The receptors were sampled from a human donor with a solid tumor.

J is TRBJ1-1 and V is TRBV6-5; 12 bases are a match to TRBD1. The CDR3 has 15 residues. The germline V gene encodes CDR1 MNHEY and CDR2 SVGAGI. Trimming removed 5 bases from V and 11 bases from J; junction bases left unmatched: 12. CDR3 sequence (DNA): TGTGCCAGCAGTCCGTCAACCGGGACAGGGGGCATTGCTTTCTTT. This sequence encodes CASSPSTGTGGIAFF.

The chain joins TRBV4-3 to TRBJ2-5; 11 bases agree with TRBD2. CDR1 and CDR2 from the germline V gene are LGHNA and YSLEER. This CDR3 spans 15 amino acids. J was trimmed by 5 bases and V by 2 bases; bases with no gene match: 4. CDR3: CASSQSSGRTETQYF. CDR3 nucleotide sequence: TGCGCCAGCAGCCAATCTAGCGGGAGGACTGAGACCCAGTACTTC.

This clonotype has more than one count but fewer than ten. The chain has TRBV5-5 and TRBJ2-5; the D call may be TRBD1 or TRBD2 (5 bases each). The germline CDR1 and CDR2 sequences are SGHKS and YYEKEE (reference sequence). The CDR3 spans 14 residues. Deletions cut 4 bases from V and 5 bases from J, with 15 bases between. The CDR3 coding sequence is TGTGCCAGCAGCCCCGGGGCCCCTCTGGAGACCCAGTACTTC. It yields the protein CASSPGAPLETQYF.

This clonotype is termed medium-sized (0.01 to 0.1%). The CDR3 sequence is CASRRTGPSYEQYF. The CDR3 DNA reads TGTGCCAGCAGGAGGACAGGGCCTTCCTACGAGCAGTACTTC. This chain uses TRBV6-1 with TRBJ2-7; 8 bases agree with TRBD1. The V segment lost 6 bases and the J segment 1 base; nucleotides outside the gene matches: 5. The length of the CDR3 is 14 residues. Looked up from germline, CDR1 is MNHNS and CDR2 is SASEGT.

The chain joins TRBV20-1 to TRBJ2-1; tentative D call: TRBD2 (6 bases). This CDR3 is built from 15 residues. V lost 3 bases and J lost 2, with 14 bases in between. The germline gives CDR1 DFQATT, CDR2 SNEGSKA (reference sequence). The CDR3 DNA reads TGCAGTGCTAGGGGGGGTAGCGGAACCTACAATGAGCAGTTCTTC. Amino acids: CSARGGSGTYNEQFF.

In this sample, this clonotype is medium-sized. The chain joins TRBV15 to TRBJ2-7, with unresolved D. Germline CDR1 reads LNHNV; CDR2 reads YYDKDF (reference sequence). Trimming took off 1 base at V and 0 bases at J, with 10 bases between the two ends. CDR3 length: 15 residues. For the CDR3, the DNA is TGTGCCACCAGCAGAGGGAGTGGGTTCTCCTACGAGCAGTACTTC. Amino acid sequence: CATSRGSGFSYEQYF. Complete variable domain (other parts from reference TRBV15 and TRBJ2-7): DAMVIQNPRYQVTQFGKPVTLSCSQTLNHNVMYWYQQKSSQAPKLLFHYYDKDFNNEADTPDNFQSRRPNTSFCFLDIRSPGLGDTAMYLCATSRGSGFSYEQYFGPGTRLTVT.

This clonotype is medium-sized in the sample. J is TRBJ1-5 and V is TRBV6-1; unclear D gene. The CDR3 runs 13 residues. The ends were cut back, 2 bases at V and 4 bases at J, with 6 bases in the middle. Germline-derived CDR1 and CDR2 are MNHNS and SASEGT. CDR3 DNA: TGTGCCAGCAGTGAAAGGTCGAATCAGCCCCAGCATTTT. The encoded protein is CASSERSNQPQHF.

Note on this clonotype: A much larger clone sits a single nucleotide away, making a read error possible. The chain carries TRBV6-4 and TRBJ2-3, with 12 nucleotides matching TRBD2. This CDR3 is built from 15 residues. CDR1 and CDR2 (germline): MRHNA, SNTAGT. The CDR3 DNA sequence: TGTACCAGCAGCCGACTAGCGGGGGAGTCAGATACGCAGTATTTT. Encoded protein: CTSSRLAGESDTQYF.

By proportion, this clonotype is medium-sized. V gene TRBV20-1 combines with J gene TRBJ2-5, with TRBD2 matching 10 bases. The CDR3 runs 14 residues. The germline gives CDR1 DFQATT, CDR2 SNEGSKA (reference sequence). J gave up 6 bases and V 5 bases, and 9 bases lay outside the gene matches. The CDR3 DNA reads as TGCAGTGCTGAAGGAGGGACTAGCGCCCAGACCCAGTACTTC. Translated, it gives CSAEGGTSAQTQYF.

This clonotype is labeled as medium-sized. V gene TRBV18 combines with J gene TRBJ2-3; D gene uncertain. The CDR3 runs to 15 residues. Germline values: CDR1 KGHSH, CDR2 LQKENI. Trimming cost V 0 bases and J 2 bases, with 9 bases left between them. CDR3 sequence (DNA): TGTGCCAGCTCACCACCTTCTACCCCCACAGATACGCAGTATTTT. Translating gives CASSPPSTPTDTQYF. The full variable domain, its missing parts supplied by reference TRBV18 and TRBJ2-3, is NAGVMQNPRHLVRRRGQEARLRCSPMKGHSHVYWYRQLPEEGLKFMVYLQKENIIDESGMPKERFSAEFPKEGPSILRIQQVVRGDSAAYFCASSPPSTPTDTQYFGPGTRLTVL.

By sample share, this clonotype is medium-sized. The chain couples TRBV6-5 to TRBJ2-7, with TRBD1 as a possible D gene (6 bases). Trimming removed 2 bases at V and 4 bases at J, with 12 bases between. The CDR3 extends over 14 amino acids. Germline CDR1 reads MNHEY; CDR2 reads SVGAGI. The CDR3 nucleotides read TGTGCCAGCAGTTACCGCAGGGGTGGGTACGAGCAGTACTTC. Protein sequence: CASSYRRGGYEQYF.

By proportion, this clonotype is medium-sized. The chain is built from TRBV18 and TRBJ1-2; D is uncertain. There are 15 residues in the CDR3. Germline CDR1 and CDR2: KGHSH and LQKENI. Trimming stripped 3 bases from V and 3 bases from J, with 14 bases between. The CDR3 nucleotides read TGTGCCAGCTCACCTACGGGAGGGTCCGACTATGGCTACACCTTC. It codes for CASSPTGGSDYGYTF.